Each of the 7 T cell receptor beta chains below was sequenced from the same sample in a study of blood T cell repertoires in COVID-19 (dated by TCRdb to 2018 to 2021). The method was the immunoSEQ multiplex PCR assay. Not all clones reach the TCRdb copy of this immuneACCESS table, which keeps in-frame sequences only. Checked studies attribute under half of the gap to unresolved V genes and leave the rest unexplained. The sample has fewer than 450,000 clones on record, about 91% of them singletons. The top ten hold over 9.5% of the sample. Sequences were obtained from peripheral blood. These receptors were taken from a woman in her forties or fifties with COVID-19, enrolled during active disease.

This sequence joins TRBV29-1 and TRBJ1-1, with 7 positions matching TRBD1. The V gene's germline CDR1 is SQVTM and CDR2 ANQGSEA. The CDR3 sequence is 14 residues long. Germline trimming cut 6 bases from V and 0 bases from J; bases unmatched to any gene: 7. The CDR3 reads CSVQLGTVNTEAFF. As DNA, the CDR3 is TGCAGCGTGCAACTCGGGACAGTGAACACTGAAGCTTTCTTT.

The chain combines TRBV20-1 with TRBJ2-7; tentatively, D is TRBD1 (5 bases). V lost 3 bases, J lost 6 bases, and 9 bases lay in between. CDR1 and CDR2 from the germline V gene are DFQATT and SNEGSKA (reference sequence). The CDR3 loop spans 11 amino acids. CDR3 sequence (DNA): TGCAGTGCTAGGGGGCCGGTCGAGCAGTACTTC. Translated, it gives CSARGPVEQYF.

The chain links TRBV12-5 to TRBJ1-2; 10 bases map to TRBD1. Germline V gene lookup returns CDR1 LGHNT and CDR2 FRNRAP. The CDR3 extends over 13 amino acids. After removal of 5 bases from V and 8 bases from J, the junction contained 5 bases not matched to a gene. CDR3 amino acids: CASGNWTGGGYTF. The DNA of the CDR3 is TGTGCTAGTGGTAACTGGACAGGGGGGGGCTACACCTTC.

The CDR3 is CASSDRGPYGYTF. CDR3 coding DNA: TGTGCCAGCAGTGACAGGGGGCCCTATGGCTACACCTTC. This chain uses TRBV6-1 with TRBJ1-2; 8 positions agree with TRBD1. Per the germline V gene, CDR1 is MNHNS and CDR2 is SASEGT. There are 13 residues in the CDR3. V dropped 3 bases and J dropped 4; count of bases not matched to a gene: 1.

This clone was detected once. The chain carries TRBV6-5 and TRBJ1-4; D may be TRBD1 (5 bases). Trimming removed 2 bases at V and 6 bases at J, with 7 bases between. Germline CDR1 reads MNHEY; CDR2 reads SVGAGI. The CDR3 has 13 residues. As DNA, the CDR3 is TGTGCCAGCAGTTACAGGACATATGAAAAACTGTTTTTT. This codes for CASSYRTYEKLFF.

This clone was seen a few times. The rearrangement joins TRBV2 to TRBJ2-1; 8 bases line up with TRBD1. J was trimmed by 3 bases and V by 5 bases; bases with no gene match: 9. The germline gives CDR1 SNHLY, CDR2 FYNNEI. The CDR3 covers 16 residues. The CDR3 DNA sequence: TGTGCCAGCAGTTATCCGGGACAGGCCCTCTACAATGAGCAGTTCTTC. This codes for CASSYPGQALYNEQFF.

This clone came up once. The chain uses TRBV18 and TRBJ1-5; D possibly corresponds to TRBD1 (5 bases). The length of the CDR3 is 15 residues. Germline V gene lookup returns CDR1 KGHSH and CDR2 LQKENI. The V gene lost 0 bases and the J gene lost 9 bases, with 15 bases spanning the gap. For the CDR3, the DNA is TGTGCCAGCTCACCACCAAATACGGGGGAGGCGCCCCAGCATTTT. This translates into CASSPPNTGEAPQHF.